This T cell receptor beta chain appears in the sequencing data of a study of blood T cell repertoires in COVID-19. CDR1 and CDR2 (germline): MGHRA, YSYEKL. The CDR3 runs 17 residues. V lost 2 bases to trimming and J lost 6 bases, with 20 bases between them. Per the study methods: By means of reference gene primer amplification, nucleated cell counts were estimated. Assay used: immunoSEQ multiplex PCR; TCRdb lists only in-frame clones, some missing. The D gene and trimming were derived from the DNA, and the V and J assignments and clone size from that table. Of about 400,000 clones in the sample, approximately 91% are singletons; the top ten hold around 2.1%.

Sequenced material: PBMCs or T cells enriched from blood (not recorded which). This rearrangement joins TRBV4-1 to TRBJ1-5; possible D gene TRBD1, 6 bases. The TCR comes from a woman aged 40 to 50 with acute COVID-19. CDR3 sequence: CASSQPTSGDRGQPQHF. DNA of the CDR3: TGCGCCAGCAGCCAACCTACCTCAGGGGACCGGGGTCAGCCCCAGCATTTT.